Listed below are T cell receptor beta chains from one sample, sequenced in a study of siplizumab effects on memory and regulatory T cells. Clones were read by immunoSEQ multiplex PCR, and TCRdb kept only the in-frame ones, dropping some. The sample has about 110,000 clones; about 92% are singletons. The specimen sequenced was CD4+ T cells sorted from blood. These receptors all come from a human donor in good health. CDR3s include the opening cysteine and the closing phenylalanine or tryptophan. The D gene is left open where the match is weak.

V gene	D gene	J gene	CDR3 protein	CDR3 DNA
TRBV18	.	TRBJ2-6	CASSPGVSGANVLTF	TGTGCCAGCTCACCCGGGGTGTCTGGGGCCAACGTCCTGACTTTC
TRBV30	TRBD1	TRBJ2-2	CAWSGTGIVTGELFF	TGTGCCTGGAGTGGGACAGGAATTGTAACCGGGGAGCTGTTTTTT
TRBV2	TRBD2	TRBJ2-1	CATTYGGGSYNEQFF	TGTGCCACTACGTACGGGGGGGGCTCCTACAATGAGCAGTTCTTC
TRBV5-1	TRBD1	TRBJ1-1	CASSLGQGAVAFF	TGCGCCAGCAGCTTGGGACAGGGGGCAGTGGCTTTCTTT
TRBV7-9	.	TRBJ1-1	CASSSPHTEAFF	TGTGCCAGCAGCTCACCCCACACTGAAGCTTTCTTT
TRBV5-6	.	TRBJ2-1	CASSLGGRFNEQFF	TGTGCCAGCAGCTTGGGTGGGAGGTTCAACGAGCAGTTCTTC
TRBV28	.	TRBJ1-2	CASSLTGGDYGYTF	TGTGCCAGCAGTCTCACCGGGGGCGACTATGGCTACACCTTC
TRBV4-2	.	TRBJ1-5	CASSHRQPNQPQHF	TGTGCCAGCAGCCATCGACAGCCAAATCAGCCCCAGCATTTT
TRBV27	.	TRBJ1-2	CASRGGHYGYTF	TGTGCCAGCAGGGGGGGCCACTATGGCTACACCTTC
TRBV6-1	.	TRBJ1-5	CASSEAISHGLSNQPQHF	TGTGCCAGCAGTGAAGCTATCTCACACGGGCTTAGCAATCAGCCCCAGCATTTT
TRBV2	.	TRBJ2-7	CASNPGTGSFYEQYF	TGTGCCAGCAACCCGGGGACGGGGTCTTTCTACGAGCAGTACTTC